What follows are 18 T cell receptor beta chains derived from one specimen sequenced in a study of siplizumab effects on memory and regulatory T cells. The repertoire was sequenced with immunoSEQ multiplex PCR; TCRdb's copy has only in-frame clones and lacks some. The repertoire holds around 86,000 clones, with about 93% as singletons. The source material was non-Treg CD4+ T cells sorted from blood. These receptors were obtained from a human donor in good health.

V and J are TRBV6-1 and TRBJ2-3; TRBD2 matches 7 bases. V shed 5 bases and J 4 bases; nucleotides not matched to a gene: 6. This CDR3 comprises 14 residues. Germline-derived CDR1 and CDR2 are MNHNS and SASEGT. The CDR3 spells CASSLAGVSDTQYF. The CDR3 region has the DNA TGTGCCAGCAGTCTCGCGGGGGTGTCAGATACGCAGTATTTT.

The chain uses TRBV29-1 and TRBJ2-5, with a weak D call TRBD1 (6 bases). V lost 1 base, J lost 5 bases, and 14 bases lay in between. Germline CDR1 reads SQVTM; CDR2 reads ANQGSEA. This CDR3 comprises 14 residues. The chain's CDR3 is CSVEGAGVGETQYF. The CDR3 DNA sequence: TGCAGCGTTGAAGGGGCAGGGGTGGGGGAGACCCAGTACTTC.

The chain links TRBV27 to TRBJ2-2, with no clear D. The germline V gene has CDR1 MNHEY and CDR2 SMNVEV (reference sequence). V shed 1 base and J shed 0 bases, with 6 bases lying between them. The CDR3 consists of 15 residues. CDR3 DNA sequence: TGTGCCAGCAGTTTATTACAGACGAACACCGGGGAGCTGTTTTTT. This sequence encodes CASSLLQTNTGELFF.

V and J are TRBV15 and TRBJ1-5; the match to TRBD1 covers 7 bases. Losses at the gene ends were 6 bases for V and 3 bases for J; bases not matched to a gene: 11. Germline values: CDR1 LNHNV, CDR2 YYDKDF (reference sequence). This CDR3 contains 16 residues. The chain's CDR3 is CATRSSLTGVNQPQHF. DNA of the CDR3: TGTGCCACCAGATCTTCTCTTACAGGGGTCAATCAGCCCCAGCATTTT.

This clone came up once. The gene calls are TRBV4-2 and TRBJ2-3; TRBD2 matches 14 bases. Per the germline V gene, CDR1 is LGHNA and CDR2 is YNFKEQ. V lost 1 base and J lost 3; bases outside the gene matches: 0. The CDR3 has 16 residues. This chain's CDR3 is CASSQGLAGGTDTQYF. The CDR3 DNA follows: TGTGCCAGCAGCCAAGGACTAGCGGGAGGGACAGATACGCAGTATTTT.

The chain uses TRBV4-2 and TRBJ2-1; 7 nucleotides match TRBD2. V lost 1 base to trimming and J lost 8 bases; unmatched junction nucleotides: 5. Per the germline V gene, CDR1 is LGHNA and CDR2 is YNFKEQ. The CDR3 covers 14 residues. CDR3 in amino acids: CASSQAGGSDEQFF. In DNA form, the CDR3 reads TGTGCCAGCAGCCAAGCGGGAGGCTCTGATGAGCAGTTCTTC.

The rearrangement uses TRBV7-8 and TRBJ2-3; 10 positions match TRBD2. The germline V gene encodes CDR1 SGHVS and CDR2 FQNEAQ. This CDR3 comprises 18 residues. The ends lost 2 bases at V and 4 bases at J; junction bases unmatched: 12. This CDR3 reads CASSLLLAGASSPDTQYF. The CDR3 DNA sequence: TGTGCCAGCAGCTTATTGCTAGCGGGAGCGTCGAGTCCAGATACGCAGTATTTT.

This chain connects TRBV29-1 to TRBJ2-5; 7 nucleotides align to TRBD1. The CDR3 is 12 residues long. The V gene end was trimmed by 8 bases and the J gene end by 4 bases; junction bases not matched to a gene: 7. The germline gives CDR1 SQVTM, CDR2 ANQGSEA. For the CDR3, the DNA is TGCAGCTTCGATAGGGGGCGAGAGACCCAGTACTTC. This gives the protein CSFDRGRETQYF. The full variable domain, with the rest looked up from reference TRBV29-1 and TRBJ2-5, is SAVISQKPSRDICQRGTSLTIQCQVDSQVTMMFWYRQQPGQSLTLIATANQGSEATYESGFVIDKFPISRPNLTFSTLTVSNMSPEDSSIYLCSFDRGRETQYFGPGTRLLVL.

The chain employs TRBV7-6 and TRBJ2-7, with TRBD2 matching 7 bases. The germline V gene encodes CDR1 SGHVS and CDR2 FNYEAQ. The CDR3 spans 16 residues. Trimming cost V 2 bases and J 3 bases; bases outside gene matches: 10. The CDR3 DNA sequence: TGTGCCAGCAGCTTAACTTCTCCAGCGGGATACTACGAGCAGTACTTC. Residues: CASSLTSPAGYYEQYF.

The genes are TRBV7-3 and TRBJ2-7, with a possible D match to TRBD1 (6 bases). Germline V lookup: CDR1 SGHTA, CDR2 FQGTGA. The ends were cut back, 4 bases at V and 6 bases at J, with 13 bases in the middle. This CDR3 is built from 13 residues. Here the CDR3 reads CASSSLLGGEQYF. The CDR3 DNA is TGTGCCAGCAGCTCCCTTCTAGGGGGCGAGCAGTACTTC.

This chain links TRBV18 with TRBJ2-5; D gene unclear. Germline assignment: CDR1 KGHSH and CDR2 LQKENI. V gave up 3 bases and J gave up 0 bases, with 2 bases separating them. The CDR3 is made up of 12 amino acids. This CDR3 is CASSPYQETQYF. CDR3 sequence (DNA): TGTGCCAGCTCACCGTACCAAGAGACCCAGTACTTC.

CDR3 in amino acids: CASSEAHMNTEAFF. CDR3 DNA: TGTGCCAGTAGTGAGGCACACATGAACACTGAAGCTTTCTTT. V gene TRBV19 combines with J gene TRBJ1-1; D unclear. This CDR3 spans 14 amino acids. Germline CDR1 and CDR2: LNHDA and SQIVND (reference sequence). The V gene lost 5 bases and the J gene lost 0 bases, with 10 bases spanning the gap.

The rearrangement joins TRBV29-1 to TRBJ1-5; tentative D call: TRBD1 (6 bases). Between the trimmed V and J ends, which lost 6 bases and 7 bases, there was a span of 13 bases. Germline CDR1 reads SQVTM; CDR2 reads ANQGSEA. The CDR3 covers 12 residues. As DNA, the CDR3 is TGCAGCGTCCGGGGAACAGGGCAGCCCCAGCATTTT. Translation gives CSVRGTGQPQHF.

J is TRBJ2-7 and V is TRBV6-6; TRBD2 matches at 8 bases. CDR3 length equals 14 residues. Germline V gives CDR1 MNHNY, CDR2 SVGAGI (reference sequence). V lost 2 bases and J lost 6; bases outside the gene matches: 6. CDR3 in amino acids: CASSYDGGAVEQYF. CDR3 in DNA: TGTGCCAGCAGTTACGACGGGGGGGCCGTCGAGCAGTACTTC.

The chain couples TRBV4-3 to TRBJ2-7; 8 bases are a match to TRBD2. V was clipped by 0 bases and J by 2 bases; unmatched bases: 3. This CDR3 has 15 amino acids. Germline V gene data show CDR1 as LGHNA and CDR2 as YSLEER. DNA for the CDR3: TGCGCCAGCAGCCAAGAAAGCGGGAGTGCCTACGAGCAGTACTTC. Its protein is CASSQESGSAYEQYF.

The chain's CDR3 is CASSFSGKETQYF. Here the CDR3 DNA reads TGTGCCAGCAGTTTTTCCGGGAAAGAGACCCAGTACTTC. The chain recombines TRBV27 with TRBJ2-5; D is possibly TRBD2 (5 bases). V was pared by 3 bases and J by 3 bases, with 8 bases between. There are 13 residues in the CDR3. Per germline, CDR1 MNHEY and CDR2 SMNVEV (reference sequence).

The chain couples TRBV2 to TRBJ2-3, with D perhaps TRBD2 (6 bases). The CDR3 contains 15 residues. Germline CDR1 is SNHLY and CDR2 is FYNNEI. The ends were cut back, 5 bases at V and 2 bases at J, with 14 bases in the middle. CDR3 residues: CASSPGGGVTDTQYF. The CDR3, as DNA: TGTGCCAGCAGTCCAGGAGGCGGGGTCACAGATACGCAGTATTTT.

The rearrangement uses TRBV7-6 and TRBJ2-5, with 9 nucleotides matching TRBD1. The CDR3 runs 15 residues. Germline values: CDR1 SGHVS, CDR2 FNYEAQ. V lost 5 bases and J lost 4; bases outside the gene matches: 8. Here the CDR3 DNA reads TGTGCCAGCAGCCGCGGGACAGGGTGGGGAGAGACCCAGTACTTC. It translates to CASSRGTGWGETQYF.